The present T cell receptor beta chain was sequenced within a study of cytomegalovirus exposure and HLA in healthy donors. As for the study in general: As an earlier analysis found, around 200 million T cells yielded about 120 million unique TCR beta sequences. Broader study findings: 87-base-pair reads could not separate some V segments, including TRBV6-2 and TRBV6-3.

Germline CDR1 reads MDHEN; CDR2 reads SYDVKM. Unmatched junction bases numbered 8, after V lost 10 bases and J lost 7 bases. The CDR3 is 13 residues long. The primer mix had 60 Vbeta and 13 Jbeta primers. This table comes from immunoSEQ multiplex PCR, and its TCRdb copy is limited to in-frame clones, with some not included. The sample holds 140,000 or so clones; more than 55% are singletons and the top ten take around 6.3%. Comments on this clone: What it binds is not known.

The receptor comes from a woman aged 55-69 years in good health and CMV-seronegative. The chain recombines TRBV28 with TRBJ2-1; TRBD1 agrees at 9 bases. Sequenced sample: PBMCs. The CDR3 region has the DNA TGTGCCACCGGGACAGGGACATCTAATGAGCAGTTCTTC. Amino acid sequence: CATGTGTSNEQFF.